The next 18 T cell receptor beta chains were all read from a single sample in a study of T cells in women clearing cervical HPV infection. The table came from immunoSEQ multiplex PCR; TCRdb's copy has only in-frame clones and leaves some out. This sample's table has approximately 35,000 clones. The source material was blood buffy coat. The receptors here all came from a woman aged 18 to 75 with a cervical HPV16 infection that either progressed to CIN3+ or cleared (not recorded which).

About this clone itself: The read comes to an end 3 residues before the CDR3 does, leaving the germline J gene to fill in the end. The chain has TRBV20-1 and TRBJ2-3; 10 positions match TRBD2. V was clipped by 3 bases and J by 0 bases; unmatched bases: 9. Germline V lookup: CDR1 DFQATT, CDR2 SNEGSKA (reference sequence). The CDR3 runs to 17 residues. The sequenced part of the CDR3 DNA is TGCAGTGCTAGTCGGTTAGCGGGGGGATCTAGCACAGATACG. Translation: CSASRLAGGSSTDT. The full CDR3 sequence reads CSASRLAGGSSTDTQYF.

In regard to this clone: The read ends 3 residues early relative to the CDR3; the germline J gene fills the gap. The chain uses TRBV13 and TRBJ2-1; D possibly corresponds to TRBD2 (6 bases). The CDR3 sequence is 15 residues long. Trimming shortened V by 1 base and J by 7 bases, and 14 bases separated the two germline ends. Germline loops: CDR1 PRHDT, CDR2 FYEKMQ (reference sequence). The part of the CDR3 DNA that was read is TGTGCCAGCAGCTTAGAGGGACTTGAAAGTAATGAG. This translates into CASSLEGLESNE. The full CDR3 is CASSLEGLESNEQFF.

Comment on this clone: The read is 3 residues too short to cover the CDR3 end, so that end is filled in from the germline J gene. The gene calls are TRBV20-1 and TRBJ2-2; no clear D gene. Germline V gene data show CDR1 as DFQATT and CDR2 as SNEGSKA (reference sequence). The CDR3 runs to 12 residues. V gave up 3 bases and J gave up 6 bases, with 8 bases separating them. CDR3 protein: CSASPEAGELFF. The CDR3 DNA, read in part, is TGCAGTGCTAGCCCCGAGGCCGGGGAG.

As concerns this clone: The read finishes 3 residues shy of the CDR3 end, and the germline J gene is used to complete it. This rearrangement joins TRBV7-6 to TRBJ2-1; possible D gene TRBD2, 7 bases. V was pared by 0 bases and J by 5 bases, with 14 bases between. Germline V gene sequence: CDR1 SGHVS, CDR2 FNYEAQ. The length of the CDR3 is 16 residues. CDR3 bases read: TGTGCCAGCAGCTTAGCAGGGGGGGGCCTCCACAATGAG. Translating it yields CASSLAGGGLHNE. The complete CDR3 protein is CASSLAGGGLHNEQFF.

As to this clone: The read falls 3 residues short of the CDR3 end, and the missing part is taken from the germline J gene. V is TRBV5-4 and J is TRBJ2-1; a possible D gene is TRBD2 (6 bases). V lost 1 base and J lost 5, with 16 bases in between. The CDR3 has 16 residues. Germline V gives CDR1 SGHNT, CDR2 YYREEE (reference sequence). Incomplete CDR3 DNA: TGTGCCAGCAGCTTGAATGGTGGGCGGGGAGACAATGAG. It encodes CASSLNGGRGDNE. The entire CDR3 protein reads CASSLNGGRGDNEQFF.

Notes on this clone: The DNA ends 3 residues before the CDR3 does, and the rest of the CDR3 is filled in from the germline J gene. The chain employs TRBV6-2 or TRBV6-3 and TRBJ2-1, with TRBD2 identical over 9 bases. Unmatched junction bases numbered 7, after V lost 6 bases and J lost 7 bases. The germline CDR1 and CDR2 sequences are MNHEY and SVGEGT. CDR3 length equals 14 residues. This chain's CDR3 is CASRSGGPGNEQFF. The CDR3 DNA, read in part, is TGTGCCAGCAGGAGCGGGGGGCCTGGGAATGAG.

Note on this clone: The sequence runs out 3 residues before the end of the CDR3; the remainder is reconstructed from the germline J gene. J is TRBJ1-1 and V is TRBV29-1; 9 bases are a match to TRBD1. Looked up from germline, CDR1 is SQVTM and CDR2 is ANQGSEA. V lost 7 bases, J lost 1 base, and 7 bases stayed unmatched. The CDR3 has 14 residues. The covered CDR3 bases are TGCAGCGCAGACAGGGGGAACACGAACACTGAA. Translated: CSADRGNTNTE. The entire CDR3 protein reads CSADRGNTNTEAFF.

Concerning this clone: The read halts 3 residues ahead of the CDR3 end, with the missing end drawn from the germline J gene. The chain recombines TRBV5-1 with TRBJ1-4; no definite D call. Germline lookup yields CDR1 SGHRS and CDR2 YFSETQ. This CDR3 is 14 amino acids long. Trimming removed 4 bases from V and 4 bases from J, with 11 bases in between. The covered CDR3 bases are TGCGCCAGCAGCCAAACAACGGGTAATGAAAAA. Residues: CASSQTTGNEK. The CDR3, in full, reads CASSQTTGNEKLFF. Looking up the rest from reference TRBV5-1 and TRBJ1-4 gives the full variable domain: KAGVTQTPRYLIKTRGQQVTLSCSPISGHRSVSWYQQTPGQGLQFLFEYFSETQRNKGNFPGRFSGRQFSNSRSEMNVSTLELGDSALYLCASSQTTGNEKLFFGSGTQLSVL.

On this clone: The read finishes 3 residues shy of the CDR3 end, and the germline J gene is used to complete it. The rearrangement joins TRBV20-1 to TRBJ1-2; 11 nucleotides agree with TRBD1. Germline V gene sequence: CDR1 DFQATT, CDR2 SNEGSKA (reference sequence). This CDR3 spans 13 amino acids. The chain's CDR3 is CSARGGQGDDYTF. CDR3 DNA (partial): TGCAGTGCTAGGGGGGGACAGGGGGACGAC.

A note on this clone: The read terminates 3 residues before the CDR3 end, so the remaining end is supplied by the germline J gene. The chain recombines TRBV12-3 or TRBV12-4 with TRBJ2-5; a weak D match, TRBD1 (5 bases). The CDR3 totals 13 residues. Trimming removed 6 bases from V and 1 base from J, with 9 bases in between. CDR3 bases read: TGTGCCAGCAGCACAGGATTCCAAGAGACC. Translated: CASSTGFQET. The full CDR3 protein reads CASSTGFQETQYF.

Judged by frequency, this clone is medium-sized. The CDR3: CASSPGQQYEQYF. The sequenced part of the CDR3 DNA is TGTGCCAGCTCACCCGGACAGCAATACGAG. The chain employs TRBV18 and TRBJ2-7; maybe TRBD1 (6 bases). Read data end 3 residues before the CDR3 end; the end is taken from the germline J gene. Germline assignment: CDR1 KGHSH and CDR2 LQKENI. The V end lost 3 bases, the J end lost 4 bases, and 10 bases lay between the germline ends. CDR3 length equals 13 residues.

A word on this clone: The read halts 3 residues ahead of the CDR3 end, with the missing end drawn from the germline J gene. The chain has TRBV5-1 and TRBJ1-1; weak D call: TRBD1 (6 bases). The CDR3 runs to 13 residues. The germline V gene encodes CDR1 SGHRS and CDR2 YFSETQ. Trimming took 5 bases from V and 2 from J, leaving 10 bases between them. CDR3 loop: CASRDRINTEAFF. CDR3 DNA (partial): TGCGCCAGCAGGGACAGAATTAACACTGAA.

Details on this clone: The read ends 3 residues before the CDR3 terminus; that terminus is restored from the germline J gene. The chain employs TRBV2 and TRBJ1-5, with TRBD1 matching over 7 bases. The CDR3 consists of 17 residues. Germline V gene sequence: CDR1 SNHLY, CDR2 FYNNEI. V shed 2 bases, J shed 1 base, and the junction held 8 bases outside the gene matches. The CDR3 spells CASSEPEGAGSNQPQHF. Partial CDR3 DNA: TGTGCCAGCAGTGAACCAGAGGGGGCAGGAAGCAATCAGCCC.

On this clone itself: The CDR3 end lies 3 residues beyond the end of the read and is filled in from the germline J gene. The chain has TRBV5-6 and TRBJ2-2; D is undetermined. Germline V gene sequence: CDR1 SGHDT, CDR2 YYEEEE. The CDR3 runs to 14 residues. The sequenced CDR3 bases are TGTGCCAGCAGCTTCCGGCCAACTAATGAAAAG. This codes for CASSFRPTNEK. The CDR3, in full, reads CASSFRPTNEKLFF.

Turning to this clone: The read ends 3 residues shy of where the CDR3 ends; the end is completed using the germline J gene. The chain has TRBV19 and TRBJ2-1; D is possibly TRBD2 (5 bases). The germline gives CDR1 LNHDA, CDR2 SQIVND (reference sequence). The CDR3 extends over 15 amino acids. The V end was cut by 2 bases, the J end by 1 base, with 9 bases between. The CDR3 protein is CASSIQLESYNEQFF. CDR3 DNA (partial): TGTGCCAGTAGTATACAACTAGAGTCCTACAATGAG.

As for this clone: The read terminates 3 residues ahead of where the CDR3 ends, so the germline J gene completes it. The chain combines TRBV20-1 with TRBJ1-1, with D possibly TRBD1 on 6 matching bases. V shed 3 bases and J shed 2 bases, with 13 bases lying between them. Per germline, CDR1 DFQATT and CDR2 SNEGSKA (reference sequence). The CDR3 has 14 amino acids. The CDR3 here is CSASPGQLNTEAFF. CDR3 DNA, as far as it was read: TGCAGTGCTAGCCCTGGACAGTTAAACACTGAA.

Worth noting for this clone: Sequencing ends 3 residues short of the CDR3 end; the germline J gene provides the rest. This rearrangement joins TRBV2 to TRBJ2-1, with 12 nucleotides matching TRBD1. V trimming: 0 bases; J trimming: 8 bases; junction bases outside the gene matches: 5. Germline CDR1 SNHLY, CDR2 FYNNEI. There are 16 residues in the CDR3. CDR3 DNA, as far as it was read: TGTGCCAGCAGTGAAGCGCACGGGACAGGGGGCTATGAG. Its translation: CASSEAHGTGGYE. The entire CDR3 sequence reads CASSEAHGTGGYEQFF.

Of note for this clone: The CDR3 is cut off 3 residues early in the read; its end comes from the germline J gene. The chain links TRBV20-1 to TRBJ2-5, with 8 bases aligning to TRBD2. V shed 3 bases, J shed 5 bases, and the junction held 11 bases outside the gene matches. The CDR3 covers 15 residues. Germline loops: CDR1 DFQATT, CDR2 SNEGSKA (reference sequence). The DNA read from the CDR3 is TGCAGTGCTAGGTCGGGGGCGGGGGGTGAGGAGACC. This encodes CSARSGAGGEET. The whole CDR3 region reads CSARSGAGGEETQYF.